Each of the 5 T cell receptor beta chains below was sequenced from the same sample in a study of T cells after yellow fever vaccination. TCRdb recomputed calls from the 5' RACE reads with MiXCR, one row per CDR3 protein. The sample records under 400,000 distinct CDR3 sequences, around 12% being singletons. The sequencing used CD4+ T cells sorted from PBMCs, collected 15 days after the yellow fever booster vaccination. The origin of the receptors is a man aged 18 to 30 who received the YFV17D yellow fever vaccine.

This clonotype has more than one count but fewer than ten. The chain combines TRBV4-2 with TRBJ2-5; perhaps TRBD2 as D (7 bases). The germline V and J ends were trimmed by 0 bases and 2 bases, with 28 bases remaining between them. The CDR3 sequence is 21 residues long. CDR1 and CDR2 (germline): LGHNA, YNFKEQ. Here the CDR3 DNA reads TGTGCCAGCAGCCAAGAACGGTTTGGTTCGCGGGGGCCGCCGGTTCAAGAGACCCAGTACTTC. This sequence encodes CASSQERFGSRGPPVQETQYF.

Only a few counts were recorded for this clonotype. The chain links TRBV4-2 to TRBJ2-7, with D possibly matching TRBD1 (6 bases). The germline V gene has CDR1 LGHNA and CDR2 YNFKEQ. This CDR3 spans 17 amino acids. The V and J ends lost 9 bases and 0 bases respectively, with 24 bases between them. CDR3 nucleotide sequence: TGTGCCAGGTGCCTGACAGGAATTTACCTGAGCTCCTACGAGCAGTACGTC. Protein sequence: CARCLTGIYLSSYEQYV.

This clonotype turned up a few times. This chain connects TRBV5-1 to TRBJ2-3, with D possibly being TRBD1 (6 bases). CDR3 length: 15 residues. V was pared by 3 bases and J by 2 bases, with 13 bases between. From germline, CDR1 is SGHRS and CDR2 YFSETQ. This CDR3 is CASSSVDRLTDTQYF. The CDR3 bases are TGCGCCAGCAGCTCCGTCGACAGGCTCACAGATACGCAGTATTTT.

This clonotype turned up a few times. The chain combines TRBV24-1 with TRBJ2-1, with 10 positions matching TRBD1. Germline CDR1 is KGHDR and CDR2 is SFDVKD. V shed 3 bases, J shed 7 bases, and the junction held 11 bases outside the gene matches. The CDR3 is 17 residues long. The CDR3 here is CATSDQPGTGVLNEQFF. CDR3 nucleotides: TGTGCCACCAGTGATCAACCCGGGACAGGGGTATTAAATGAGCAGTTCTTC.

This clonotype has just a few counts. The chain has TRBV11-2 and TRBJ2-1, with unresolved D. This CDR3 has 14 amino acids. Germline values: CDR1 SGHAT, CDR2 FQNNGV. V shed 2 bases and J shed 0 bases, with 5 bases lying between them. This CDR3 reads CASSLTPSYNEQFF. In DNA, the CDR3 is TGTGCCAGCAGCTTAACCCCCTCCTACAATGAGCAGTTCTTC.